The 3 T cell receptor beta chains reported below all come from one sample, sequenced in a study of blood T cell repertoires in COVID-19. Clones were sequenced by immunoSEQ multiplex PCR, and TCRdb holds only the in-frame ones, with some missing. This table has some 89,000 clones, around nine tenths appearing once. The sequenced material came from peripheral blood. The receptors derive from a man in his sixties with acute or convalescent COVID-19.

The V gene is TRBV5-5, the J gene TRBJ2-7, with TRBD1 matching over 9 bases. The CDR3 has 15 amino acids. The V and J ends lost 0 bases and 3 bases, in that order; junction bases with no gene match: 4. Germline lookup yields CDR1 SGHKS and CDR2 YYEKEE (reference sequence). This chain's CDR3 is CASSLVTGGHYEQYV. In DNA, the CDR3 is TGTGCCAGCAGCTTGGTCACAGGGGGCCACTACGAGCAGTACGTC.

The CDR3: CASSSQLNTEAFF. The DNA of the CDR3 is TGTGCCAGCAGTTCACAGCTAAACACTGAAGCTTTCTTT. The chain has TRBV12-3 or TRBV12-4 and TRBJ1-1; no reliable D call. V gave up 4 bases and J gave up 2 bases, with 8 bases separating them. CDR3 size: 13 residues.

In this sample, this clone turned up once. The rearrangement uses TRBV27 and TRBJ1-2; weak D call: TRBD1 (5 bases). The V end lost 5 bases, the J end lost 2 bases, and 12 bases lay between the germline ends. Per germline, CDR1 MNHEY and CDR2 SMNVEV (reference sequence). There are 14 residues in the CDR3. CDR3 amino acids: CASSRTGLNYGYTF. CDR3 in DNA: TGTGCCAGCAGTCGAACAGGATTGAACTATGGCTACACCTTC.